The 26 T cell receptor beta chains below were found in one sample sequenced in a study of shared clonotypes between healthy human individuals. Profiling relied on immunoSEQ multiplex PCR, and the TCRdb table lists in-frame clones only, not all of them. The repertoire holds under 1 million clones, with 80% to 95% as singletons. The naive CD8 population came from CD45RO-negative cells selected for CCR7, without terminally differentiated effector memory CD45RA+ cells. Input material: naive CD8+ T cells sorted from blood. These receptors were obtained from a man under 40 in good health.

The chain employs TRBV27 and TRBJ1-5; no definite D call. The CDR3 has 12 amino acids. Per the germline V gene, CDR1 is MNHEY and CDR2 is SMNVEV (reference sequence). With 4 bases removed from V and 6 bases from J, the gap between germline ends came to 7 bases. The chain's CDR3 is CASSSGIQPQHF. CDR3 in DNA: TGTGCCAGCAGTTCCGGGATTCAGCCCCAGCATTTT.

The gene calls are TRBV27 and TRBJ2-2; 11 bases are shared with TRBD2. CDR3 length: 16 residues. In germline, CDR1 is MNHEY, CDR2 SMNVEV (reference sequence). The trim removed 6 bases at V and 5 bases at J, leaving 8 bases unmatched. Here the CDR3 reads CASRDLAGGRTGELFF. The DNA for the CDR3 is TGTGCCAGCAGGGATTTAGCGGGAGGGAGGACCGGGGAGCTGTTTTTT.

V and J are TRBV14 and TRBJ2-5; possible D gene TRBD1, 5 bases. V shed 4 bases and J shed 3 bases, with 15 bases lying between them. Germline V gene lookup returns CDR1 SGHDN and CDR2 FVKESK. The CDR3 runs to 15 residues. This CDR3 is CASSPRLTEKETQYF. The CDR3 DNA reads TGTGCCAGCAGCCCCAGGCTGACAGAAAAAGAGACCCAGTACTTC.

This sequence joins TRBV4-1 and TRBJ2-7, with 8 bases aligning to TRBD2. Germline CDR1 and CDR2: MGHRA and YSYEKL. There are 15 residues in the CDR3. V was pared by 1 base and J by 3 bases, with 5 bases of the junction left unmatched. The CDR3 reads CASSQVTSGFYEQYF. CDR3 nucleotide sequence: TGCGCCAGCAGCCAAGTAACTAGCGGCTTCTACGAGCAGTACTTC.

The sample holds one count of this clone. The CDR3 nucleotides are TGTGCCAGCAGCTCTCTTTTAGCTTCGAACACCGGGGAGCTGTTTTTT. This codes for CASSSLLASNTGELFF. V gene TRBV7-9 combines with J gene TRBJ2-2; D gene unclear. The CDR3 covers 16 residues. Between the trimmed V and J ends, which lost 4 bases and 0 bases, there was a span of 12 bases. The V gene's germline CDR1 is SEHNR and CDR2 FQNEAQ (reference sequence). Combining the CDR3 with reference TRBV7-9 and TRBJ2-2 gives the whole variable domain DTGVSQNPRHKITKRGQNVTFRCDPISEHNRLYWYRQTLGQGPEFLTYFQNEAQLEKSRLLSDRFSAERPKGSFSTLEIQRTEQGDSAMYLCASSSLLASNTGELFFGEGSRLTVL.

V gene TRBV4-1 combines with J gene TRBJ2-7; possible D gene TRBD1, 5 bases. Trimming removed 3 bases from V and 3 bases from J, with 12 bases in between. Germline CDR1 and CDR2: MGHRA and YSYEKL. The CDR3 runs to 14 residues. The chain's CDR3 is CASSQKQEFYEQYF. As DNA, the CDR3 is TGCGCCAGCAGCCAGAAACAGGAGTTCTACGAGCAGTACTTC.

The rearrangement uses TRBV5-4 and TRBJ2-1; 8 nucleotides match TRBD2. This CDR3 is built from 16 residues. CDR1 and CDR2 (germline): SGHNT, YYREEE (reference sequence). Trimming removed 6 bases from V and 2 bases from J; junction bases left unmatched: 10. The CDR3 protein is CASTGGGLTTYNEQFF. The CDR3 DNA reads as TGTGCCAGCACCGGGGGGGGACTCACGACCTACAATGAGCAGTTCTTC. The full variable domain, with the rest looked up from reference TRBV5-4 and TRBJ2-1, is ETGVTQSPTHLIKTRGQQVTLRCSSQSGHNTVSWYQQALGQGPQFIFQYYREEENGRGNFPPRFSGLQFPNYSSELNVNALELDDSALYLCASTGGGLTTYNEQFFGPGTRLTVL.

V usage is TRBV11-2 and J usage is TRBJ2-5; 7 bases line up with TRBD1. The ends lost 7 bases at V and 4 bases at J; junction bases unmatched: 3. The CDR3 has 12 residues. CDR1 and CDR2 from the germline V gene are SGHAT and FQNNGV. Written as DNA, the CDR3 is TGTGCCAGCATGCACAGGGGAGAGACCCAGTACTTC. Translated, it gives CASMHRGETQYF. The full variable domain, in which reference TRBV11-2 and TRBJ2-5 provide the parts outside the CDR3, is EAGVAQSPRYKIIEKRQSVAFWCNPISGHATLYWYQQILGQGPKLLIQFQNNGVVDDSQLPKDRFSAERLKGVDSTLKIQPAKLEDSAVYLCASMHRGETQYFGPGTRLLVL.

CDR3 sequence reads: CASSPGTPNEQFF. In DNA form, the CDR3 reads TGTGCCAGCAGCCCCGGGACCCCCAACGAGCAGTTCTTC. The V call is TRBV5-6, the J call TRBJ2-1; perhaps D is TRBD1 or TRBD2 (5 bases each). V shed 4 bases and J shed 10 bases, with 15 bases lying between them. The germline V gene encodes CDR1 SGHDT and CDR2 YYEEEE. CDR3 size: 13 residues.

The rearrangement links TRBV9 to TRBJ2-7, with D maybe TRBD2 (5 bases). The CDR3 loop spans 15 amino acids. Between the trimmed V and J ends, which lost 3 bases and 2 bases, there was a span of 15 bases. Looked up from germline, CDR1 is SGDLS and CDR2 is YYNGEE. The CDR3 spells CASSAFSGNPYEQYF. CDR3 in DNA: TGTGCCAGCAGCGCCTTCTCCGGGAACCCCTACGAGCAGTACTTC. Drawing the rest from reference TRBV9 and TRBJ2-7, the complete variable domain is DSGVTQTPKHLITATGQRVTLRCSPRSGDLSVYWYQQSLDQGLQFLIQYYNGEERAKGNILERFSAQQFPDLHSELNLSSLELGDSALYFCASSAFSGNPYEQYFGPGTRLTVT.

The rearrangement joins TRBV7-2 to TRBJ2-7; 7 positions agree with TRBD1. The CDR3 runs to 13 residues. V lost 5 bases to trimming and J lost 4 bases; unmatched junction nucleotides: 5. Looked up from germline, CDR1 is SGHTA and CDR2 is FQGNSA. The DNA of the CDR3 is TGTGCCAGCAGCGGGGGACAGATTTACGAGCAGTACTTC. This gives the protein CASSGGQIYEQYF.

The chain joins TRBV7-9 to TRBJ2-3; D gene unclear. Germline-derived CDR1 and CDR2 are SEHNR and FQNEAQ (reference sequence). The CDR3 is 16 amino acids. V was clipped by 10 bases and J by 1 base, with 21 bases between them. For the CDR3, the DNA is TGTGCCATTCCCCCGTTCGGGCTTTACGGCACAGATACGCAGTATTTT. This translates into CAIPPFGLYGTDTQYF.

The rearrangement uses TRBV30 and TRBJ1-2; 8 nucleotides agree with TRBD1. The V gene end was trimmed by 2 bases and the J gene end by 2 bases; junction bases not matched to a gene: 10. This CDR3 is 16 amino acids long. The V gene's germline CDR1 is GTSNPN and CDR2 SVGIG (reference sequence). The CDR3 here is CAWSPFTGGQNYGYTF. The CDR3 DNA reads TGTGCCTGGAGTCCCTTTACAGGGGGACAAAACTATGGCTACACCTTC.

This chain connects TRBV27 to TRBJ2-5; D tentatively reads TRBD1 or TRBD2 (6 bases each). The ends were cut back, 6 bases at V and 5 bases at J, with 19 bases in the middle. The germline gives CDR1 MNHEY, CDR2 SMNVEV (reference sequence). The CDR3 is 15 amino acids. The DNA for the CDR3 is TGTGCCAGCAGCCGTGATTGGGGGGCTCGTGAGACCCAGTACTTC. Protein product: CASSRDWGARETQYF.

The chain joins TRBV7-9 to TRBJ2-2; TRBD1 aligns across 7 bases. Germline V lookup: CDR1 SEHNR, CDR2 FQNEAQ (reference sequence). The ends lost 5 bases at V and 2 bases at J; junction bases unmatched: 2. This CDR3 contains 14 residues. The CDR3 sequence: CASSDRANTGELFF. CDR3 nucleotide sequence: TGTGCCAGCAGCGACAGGGCTAACACCGGGGAGCTGTTTTTT.

The count of this clone is one. V usage is TRBV28 and J usage is TRBJ1-3; D is undetermined. Germline V gives CDR1 MDHEN, CDR2 SYDVKM. The CDR3 runs to 17 residues. Trimming cost V 3 bases and J 0 bases, with 15 bases left between them. CDR3 DNA: TGTGCCAGCAGTTTTAATCTGAAACTTAGCTCTGGAAACACCATATATTTT. As protein: CASSFNLKLSSGNTIYF.

In its sample, this clone was seen once. J is TRBJ2-2 and V is TRBV9; weak D call: TRBD2 (6 bases). V was trimmed by 5 bases and J by 4 bases, leaving 18 bases between them. The CDR3 is made up of 16 amino acids. CDR1 SGDLS and CDR2 YYNGEE come from the germline V gene. The CDR3 sequence: CASSLERAGPTGELFF. CDR3 DNA: TGTGCCAGCAGTCTTGAACGGGCGGGGCCCACCGGGGAGCTGTTTTTT.

This sequence joins TRBV28 and TRBJ2-7; maybe TRBD2 (5 bases). Germline CDR1 reads MDHEN; CDR2 reads SYDVKM. V was clipped by 6 bases and J by 6 bases, with 12 bases between them. The CDR3 totals 12 residues. CDR3 DNA: TGTGCCAGCAGAAGCCGGGAAGGCGAGCAGTACTTC. The encoded protein is CASRSREGEQYF.

This clone appeared once. The rearrangement links TRBV6-4 to TRBJ2-7, with a tentative D call TRBD1 (6 bases). V was trimmed by 5 bases and J by 3 bases, leaving 11 bases between them. CDR3 size: 13 residues. Germline lookup yields CDR1 MRHNA and CDR2 SNTAGT. CDR3 amino acids: CASSPGQIYEQYF. Written as DNA, the CDR3 is TGTGCCAGCAGTCCGGGACAAATCTACGAGCAGTACTTC.

This sequence joins TRBV27 and TRBJ2-7, with D unclear. There are 14 residues in the CDR3. Trimming stripped 3 bases from V and 3 bases from J, with 12 bases between. The germline CDR1 and CDR2 sequences are MNHEY and SMNVEV (reference sequence). CDR3 DNA sequence: TGTGCCAGCAGTTTCCGTGGGTCCGTCTACGAGCAGTACTTC. It specifies CASSFRGSVYEQYF.

The chain links TRBV7-2 to TRBJ1-2, with D possibly matching TRBD1 (6 bases). V was shortened by 2 bases and J by 1 base, with 17 bases between the two germline ends. The germline V gene encodes CDR1 SGHTA and CDR2 FQGNSA. The CDR3 covers 17 residues. This chain's CDR3 is CASSLNQWTDHNYGYTF. CDR3 sequence (DNA): TGTGCCAGCAGCTTAAATCAATGGACAGACCATAACTATGGCTACACCTTC.

This rearrangement joins TRBV27 to TRBJ2-7, with no clear D. CDR3 length: 17 amino acids. Germline V gives CDR1 MNHEY, CDR2 SMNVEV (reference sequence). V was trimmed by 0 bases and J by 4 bases, leaving 19 bases between them. CDR3 sequence reads: CASSLSIGVASLYEQYF. As DNA, the CDR3 is TGTGCCAGCAGTTTATCGATCGGCGTTGCTTCCTTATACGAGCAGTACTTC.

The J gene is TRBJ2-1, the V gene TRBV15; maybe TRBD1 (6 bases). The germline gives CDR1 LNHNV, CDR2 YYDKDF (reference sequence). The V end lost 0 bases, the J end lost 11 bases, and 20 bases lay between the germline ends. CDR3 length: 16 amino acids. The CDR3 DNA follows: TGTGCCACCAGCAGAGATTTGGGGGCAGGGGCAATAAAGCAGTTCTTC. This encodes CATSRDLGAGAIKQFF.

The CDR3: CADGAYTGELFF. The CDR3 bases are TGTGCCGACGGGGCGTACACCGGGGAGCTGTTTTTT. The V and J genes are TRBV2 and TRBJ2-2, with D possibly called TRBD1 or TRBD2 (5 bases each). V lost 11 bases and J lost 3, with 10 bases in between. The CDR3 runs to 12 residues. Germline CDR1 and CDR2: SNHLY and FYNNEI.

J is TRBJ2-5 and V is TRBV7-9; 7 bases align to TRBD1. Germline V gene sequence: CDR1 SEHNR, CDR2 FQNEAQ (reference sequence). This CDR3 contains 16 residues. V lost 3 bases, J lost 0 bases, and 7 bases stayed unmatched. The CDR3 loop is CASSFSKDRHQETQYF. DNA of the CDR3: TGTGCCAGCAGCTTTTCCAAGGACAGGCACCAAGAGACCCAGTACTTC.

This clone was counted once. The chain joins TRBV4-3 to TRBJ1-1, with a possible D match to TRBD1 (5 bases). The CDR3 runs to 15 residues. The germline V and J ends were trimmed by 4 bases and 1 base, with 13 bases remaining between them. Germline-derived CDR1 and CDR2 are LGHNA and YSLEER. CDR3 loop: CASSPVGHPNTEAFF. CDR3 nucleotide sequence: TGCGCCAGCAGCCCAGTGGGGCATCCGAACACTGAAGCTTTCTTT.